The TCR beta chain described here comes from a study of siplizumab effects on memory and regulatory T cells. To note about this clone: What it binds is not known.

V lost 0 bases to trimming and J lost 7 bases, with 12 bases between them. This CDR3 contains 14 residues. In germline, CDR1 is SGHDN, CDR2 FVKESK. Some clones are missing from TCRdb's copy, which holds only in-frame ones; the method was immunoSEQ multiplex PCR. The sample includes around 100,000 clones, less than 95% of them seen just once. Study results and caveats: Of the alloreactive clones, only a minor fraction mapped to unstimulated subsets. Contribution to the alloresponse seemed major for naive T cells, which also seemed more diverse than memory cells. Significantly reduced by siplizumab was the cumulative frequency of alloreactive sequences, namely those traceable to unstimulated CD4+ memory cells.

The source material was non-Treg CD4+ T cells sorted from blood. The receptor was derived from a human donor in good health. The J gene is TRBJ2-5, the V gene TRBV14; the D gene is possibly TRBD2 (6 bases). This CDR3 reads CASSQDPRGRTQYF. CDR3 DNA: TGTGCCAGCAGCCAAGACCCCCGGGGGAGGACCCAGTACTTC.